The entry that follows covers one TCR beta chain sequence. Its specificity is unknown. The V end was cut by 0 bases, the J end by 4 bases, with 21 bases between. The germline gives CDR1 LGHNA, CDR2 YSLEER. CDR3 size: 18 residues. The sample is drawn from a study of T cells after yellow fever vaccination. Whole-study results and caveats: Post-booster repertoires contained most primary-vaccination clones again (around 97% CD4, around 88% CD8). Weaker in magnitude, the secondary response showed a faster peak on day 5 versus 15.

Template switching with 5'RACE generated the TCR cDNA and added a universal primer site and UMIs. MiXCR was run by TCRdb on the 5' RACE reads, yielding one entry per CDR3 protein. This sample has about 220,000 distinct CDR3 sequences; 6% to 8% occur once, and the top ten carry 0.8% to 1.2%. This sequence originates from a young man who received the YFV17D yellow fever vaccine. The chain links TRBV4-3 to TRBJ2-5; D is perhaps TRBD1 (6 bases). Sequenced material: CD4+ T cells sorted from PBMCs, taken on the day of the yellow fever booster vaccination. CDR3 in DNA: TGCGCCAGCAGCCAAGAAGAGGGGGACCTAGGGGCCGGAGAGACCCAGTACTTC. Residues: CASSQEEGDLGAGETQYF.